The 20 T cell receptor beta chains presented below share a single source sample, sequenced in a study of T cell responses to AZD1222 COVID-19 vaccine. Clones were sequenced by immunoSEQ multiplex PCR, and TCRdb holds only the in-frame ones, with some missing. Of 73,000 or so clones listed, around 88% are singletons. Sample: peripheral blood, taken on day 0 of AZD1222 vaccination. All receptors come from an adult in good health.

This clone occurred once. This chain connects TRBV10-1 to TRBJ2-7, with TRBD2 as a possible D gene (5 bases). Germline assignment: CDR1 WNHNN and CDR2 SYGVQD (reference sequence). V was cut by 2 bases and J by 0 bases, with 8 bases left in between. The CDR3 extends over 14 amino acids. The CDR3 nucleotides are TGCGCCAGCAGTGAGGGCGGGCTCTCCTACGAGCAGTACTTC. It encodes CASSEGGLSYEQYF.

CDR3 amino acids: CAWSGGGVSPLHF. The CDR3 DNA follows: TGTGCCTGGAGTGGAGGTGGAGTTTCACCCCTCCACTTT. The J gene is TRBJ1-6, the V gene TRBV30; D ambiguous. This CDR3 region has 13 residues. Germline CDR1 is GTSNPN and CDR2 is SVGIG (reference sequence). Trimming took off 1 base at V and 9 bases at J, with 10 bases between the two ends.

This clone was recorded only once. The V call is TRBV11-2, the J call TRBJ1-2, with D hard to call. This CDR3 has 13 residues. Between the trimmed V and J ends, which lost 1 base and 2 bases, there was a span of 5 bases. CDR1 and CDR2 (germline): SGHAT, FQNNGV. The CDR3 nucleotides read TGTGCCAGCAGCTTAGGTCAGAACTATGGCTACACCTTC. Protein: CASSLGQNYGYTF.

The rearrangement joins TRBV19 to TRBJ1-1; 8 nucleotides line up with TRBD1. The CDR3 is 14 amino acids. CDR1 and CDR2 (germline): LNHDA, SQIVND (reference sequence). The V segment lost 3 bases and the J segment 4 bases; nucleotides outside the gene matches: 4. The CDR3 region has the DNA TGTGCCAGTAGTATTCAGGGGGCGCGCACTGAAGCTTTCTTT. As protein: CASSIQGARTEAFF. Full variable domain (outside the CDR3, taken from reference TRBV19 and TRBJ1-1): DGGITQSPKYLFRKEGQNVTLSCEQNLNHDAMYWYRQDPGQGLRLIYYSQIVNDFQKGDIAEGYSVSREKKESFPLTVTSAQKNPTAFYLCASSIQGARTEAFFGQGTRLTVV.

The genes are TRBV6-5 and TRBJ1-1, with D unclear. In germline, CDR1 is MNHEY, CDR2 SVGAGI. V was trimmed by 3 bases and J by 6 bases, leaving 11 bases between them. The CDR3 is 13 residues long. Here the CDR3 reads CASSYFRMAEAFF. For the CDR3, the DNA is TGTGCCAGCAGTTATTTTCGCATGGCTGAAGCTTTCTTT.

In DNA form, the CDR3 reads TGTGCCACCAGTGATAAGGACTATGGCTACACCTTC. Its translation: CATSDKDYGYTF. V gene TRBV24-1 combines with J gene TRBJ1-2; D gene unclear. Germline CDR1 and CDR2: KGHDR and SFDVKD. This CDR3 is built from 12 residues. V dropped 3 bases and J dropped 3 bases, with 4 bases sitting between them.

This clone is a singleton in its sample. The CDR3 loop reads CAWSAPGEQFF. The CDR3 DNA reads TGTGCCTGGAGTGCTCCCGGTGAGCAGTTCTTC. The rearrangement links TRBV30 to TRBJ2-1; D call uncertain. Looked up from germline, CDR1 is GTSNPN and CDR2 is SVGIG (reference sequence). Trimming stripped 1 base from V and 9 bases from J, with 7 bases between. The CDR3 loop spans 11 amino acids.

The CDR3 DNA is TGTGCCAGCAGCCGGTTGGGTGGGTTCAACAATGAGCAGTTCTTC. This gives the protein CASSRLGGFNNEQFF. The rearrangement uses TRBV14 and TRBJ2-1; D remains ambiguous. This CDR3 region has 15 residues. Between the trimmed V and J ends, which lost 4 bases and 5 bases, there was a span of 15 bases. Germline V gene sequence: CDR1 SGHDN, CDR2 FVKESK.

The rearrangement uses TRBV10-2 and TRBJ2-1; a possible D gene is TRBD2 (6 bases). In germline, CDR1 is WSHSY, CDR2 SAAADI. V lost 6 bases to trimming and J lost 4 bases, with 16 bases between them. The CDR3 is made up of 15 amino acids. CDR3 protein: CASRIAEASYNEQFF. Here the CDR3 DNA reads TGCGCCAGCAGGATAGCGGAAGCCTCATACAATGAGCAGTTCTTC.

CDR3 DNA sequence: TGTGCCAGCAGTCAAAGCGAGAGTTCCTACAATGAGCAGTTCTTC. Its translation is CASSQSESSYNEQFF. The chain uses TRBV7-9 and TRBJ2-1; D call uncertain. The V gene's germline CDR1 is SEHNR and CDR2 FQNEAQ (reference sequence). This CDR3 has 15 amino acids. Trimming removed 6 bases at V and 1 base at J, with 13 bases between. Together with reference TRBV7-9 and TRBJ2-1, the CDR3 gives the full variable domain: DTGVSQNPRHKITKRGQNVTFRCDPISEHNRLYWYRQTLGQGPEFLTYFQNEAQLEKSRLLSDRFSAERPKGSFSTLEIQRTEQGDSAMYLCASSQSESSYNEQFFGPGTRLTVL.

The J gene is TRBJ2-5, the V gene TRBV19, with D possibly TRBD1 on 5 matching bases. The germline V gene has CDR1 LNHDA and CDR2 SQIVND (reference sequence). CDR3 length: 14 residues. Deletions cut 2 bases from V and 4 bases from J, with 11 bases between. The CDR3: CASSIMDMPETQYF. The DNA of the CDR3 is TGTGCCAGTAGTATAATGGACATGCCAGAGACCCAGTACTTC.

CDR3 sequence reads: CAWVASGFSEQYF. The CDR3 nucleotides are TGTGCCTGGGTGGCTAGCGGGTTCAGCGAGCAGTACTTC. The chain uses TRBV30 and TRBJ2-7, with TRBD2 identical over 8 bases. CDR3 length: 13 residues. CDR1 and CDR2 from the germline V gene are GTSNPN and SVGIG (reference sequence). Losses at the gene ends were 5 bases for V and 6 bases for J; bases not matched to a gene: 9.

The chain has TRBV3-1 (or the pseudogene TRBV3-2) and TRBJ2-2; no clear D gene. The CDR3 is made up of 14 amino acids. Trimming left V 6 bases short and J 7 bases short, with 15 bases between. The germline gives CDR1 LGHDT, CDR2 YNNKEL (reference sequence). In nucleotides, the CDR3 is TGTGCCAGCAGTTTCCTGGCCACGGTCGGGGAGCTGTTTTTT. The encoded protein is CASSFLATVGELFF.

This chain joins TRBV20-1 and TRBJ2-3; TRBD1 matches 7 bases. This CDR3 is built from 11 residues. J lost 9 bases, V lost 7 bases, and 7 bases had no gene match. Germline loops: CDR1 DFQATT, CDR2 SNEGSKA (reference sequence). As DNA, the CDR3 is TGCAGTGTCAAACCAGGGGGAACGCAGTATTTT. This sequence encodes CSVKPGGTQYF.

The chain couples TRBV6-1 to TRBJ1-1; D remains unclear. CDR1 and CDR2 (germline): MNHNS, SASEGT. The CDR3 covers 12 residues. The ends were cut back, 3 bases at V and 2 bases at J, with 4 bases in the middle. The CDR3 here is CASSDQNTEAFF. CDR3 DNA sequence: TGTGCCAGCAGTGACCAAAACACTGAAGCTTTCTTT.

In its sample, this clone was seen once. CDR3 sequence (DNA): TGTGCCAGCAGCTTGGCCGTCAGGGGCGGAGAGACCCAGTACTTC. It encodes CASSLAVRGGETQYF. V is TRBV5-8 and J is TRBJ2-5; maybe TRBD1 (6 bases). The germline V gene encodes CDR1 SGHTS and CDR2 YDEGEE. The length of the CDR3 is 15 residues. V lost 0 bases, J lost 4 bases, and 13 bases lay in between.

The chain couples TRBV4-2 to TRBJ1-6; possibly TRBD1 for D (6 bases). Germline V gives CDR1 LGHNA, CDR2 YNFKEQ. The germline V and J ends were trimmed by 0 bases and 5 bases, with 11 bases remaining between them. The CDR3 has 16 residues. The CDR3: CASSQERDTNNSPLHF. CDR3 bases: TGTGCCAGCAGCCAAGAACGGGACACAAATAATTCACCCCTCCACTTT.

CDR3 coding DNA: TGTGCCAGCAGCAAAGGACAGAACAACCAAGAGACCCAGTACTTC. The encoded protein is CASSKGQNNQETQYF. The chain uses TRBV9 and TRBJ2-5; D might be TRBD1 (6 bases). The CDR3 runs to 15 residues. Per germline, CDR1 SGDLS and CDR2 YYNGEE. Trimming took 4 bases from V and 0 from J, leaving 13 bases between them.

V gene TRBV5-6 combines with J gene TRBJ1-1; no clear D gene. The germline V and J ends were trimmed by 1 base and 4 bases, with 5 bases remaining between them. The CDR3 is 12 amino acids. Germline values: CDR1 SGHDT, CDR2 YYEEEE. CDR3 DNA: TGTGCCAGCAGCTTGTTGGGCACTGAAGCTTTCTTT. It specifies CASSLLGTEAFF.

CDR3 in amino acids: CASSIAAGVTEAFF. The CDR3, as DNA: TGTGCCAGTAGTATAGCGGCAGGGGTCACTGAAGCTTTCTTT. The chain couples TRBV19 to TRBJ1-1, with D perhaps TRBD1 (6 bases). CDR3 length equals 14 residues. V lost 1 base, J lost 4 bases, and 10 bases lay in between. Germline V gene data show CDR1 as LNHDA and CDR2 as SQIVND (reference sequence).